The T cell receptor (beta chain) under discussion was sequenced for a study of T cells after yellow fever vaccination. Germline V gene data show CDR1 as SQVTM and CDR2 as ANQGSEA. The CDR3 totals 11 residues. Between the trimmed V and J ends, which lost 8 bases and 4 bases, there was a span of 9 bases. General observations from the study: Of the clonotypes, a small share occurred in both CD4 and CD8 compartments. Subsequent to the booster, the majority of primary-vaccination clones reappeared (around 96% CD4, 88% CD8). The study noted that FACS-sorted repertoires could contain abundant clonotypes contaminating from the bulk population.

This clonotype turned up a few times. Its antigen remains unknown. 5'RACE template switching added a universal primer site and UMIs to TCR cDNA. TCRdb redid the calling of the 5' RACE reads with MiXCR, one entry per CDR3 protein. The sample lists about 330,000 distinct CDR3 sequences; about 4% were seen once. The chain uses TRBV29-1 and TRBJ2-1; no clear D gene. Sample: PBMCs, taken 5 days after the yellow fever booster vaccination. The TCR comes from a man in his late teens or twenties who received the YFV17D yellow fever vaccine. CDR3 residues: CSQSRYNEQFF. In nucleotides, the CDR3 is TGCAGCCAGAGTAGGTACAATGAGCAGTTCTTC.